This entry lists 26 T cell receptor beta chains sequenced from one sample in a study of cytomegalovirus exposure and HLA in healthy donors. PCR used 60 Vbeta primers and 13 Jbeta primers. The method was immunoSEQ multiplex PCR; TCRdb's version includes in-frame clones alone and lacks a portion of them. Here the sample table reports 70,000 or so clones. The source material was PBMCs. The receptors come from a boy aged 5-17 years in good health and CMV-seronegative.

J is TRBJ2-3 and V is TRBV29-1; 11 bases match TRBD2. CDR1 SQVTM and CDR2 ANQGSEA come from the germline V gene. This CDR3 contains 17 residues. Trimming at V came to 4 bases and at J to 0 bases, leaving 9 bases not matched to a gene. DNA for the CDR3: TGCAGCGTTGTCAGTGCTAGCGGGAGGCTTAGCACAGATACGCAGTATTTT. Amino acid sequence: CSVVSASGRLSTDTQYF.

V usage is TRBV4-2 and J usage is TRBJ1-1; TRBD1 matches 9 bases. V shed 6 bases, J shed 3 bases, and the junction held 5 bases outside the gene matches. Germline V gives CDR1 LGHNA, CDR2 YNFKEQ. The CDR3 totals 14 residues. The CDR3 sequence is CASSHRDRDTEAFF. The CDR3 DNA follows: TGTGCCAGCAGTCACCGGGACAGGGACACTGAAGCTTTCTTT.

Regarding this clone: At one of its ends the junction is not consistent with the germline gene, which may arise from a read error. This rearrangement joins TRBV18 to TRBJ2-2; 11 nucleotides match TRBD1. The CDR3 length is 16 residues. The germline V gene encodes CDR1 KGHSH and CDR2 LQKENI. The CDR3 region has the DNA TGTGCCAGCGCACCGGAGGACAGGGGGCAGATCGGGGAGCTGTTTTTT. It is translated as CASAPEDRGQIGELFF. Filled out from reference TRBV18 and TRBJ2-2, the complete variable domain reads NAGVMQNPRHLVRRRGQEARLRCSPMKGHSHVYWYRQLPEEGLKFMVYLQKENIIDESGMPKERFSAEFPKEGPSILRIQQVVRGDSAAYFCASAPEDRGQIGELFFGEGSRLTVL.

The chain has TRBV18 and TRBJ2-5, with D possibly being TRBD1 (6 bases). V lost 2 bases and J lost 5, with 18 bases in between. Germline CDR1 reads KGHSH; CDR2 reads LQKENI. The CDR3 has 16 amino acids. CDR3 in amino acids: CASSPKVRGQEETQYF. The CDR3 nucleotides are TGTGCCAGCTCACCAAAGGTCCGGGGACAAGAGGAGACCCAGTACTTC.

The chain is built from TRBV29-1 and TRBJ2-3; maybe TRBD1 (5 bases). This CDR3 is built from 13 residues. The germline V gene encodes CDR1 SQVTM and CDR2 ANQGSEA. The V gene lost 7 bases and the J gene lost 6 bases, with 17 bases spanning the gap. CDR3 in amino acids: CSGLRVGRDTQYF. The DNA for the CDR3 is TGCAGCGGTTTGCGAGTGGGGCGGGATACGCAGTATTTT.

This sequence joins TRBV19 and TRBJ1-1; 8 bases match TRBD1. CDR1 is LNHDA and CDR2 is SQIVND in the germline V gene (reference sequence). Trimming cost V 3 bases and J 5 bases; bases outside gene matches: 11. CDR3 size: 16 residues. CDR3 amino acids: CASSMAGQGLQTEAFF. DNA for the CDR3: TGTGCCAGTAGTATGGCTGGACAGGGTTTACAGACTGAAGCTTTCTTT.

CDR3: CASSLAWSMNTEAFF. CDR3 DNA sequence: TGTGCCAGCAGCCTCGCATGGAGCATGAACACTGAAGCTTTCTTT. The V and J genes are TRBV14 and TRBJ1-1, with unresolved D. Between the trimmed V and J ends, which lost 4 bases and 0 bases, there was a span of 12 bases. This CDR3 is 15 amino acids long. Germline V gene sequence: CDR1 SGHDN, CDR2 FVKESK.

This chain joins TRBV19 and TRBJ2-7, with 10 bases matching TRBD1. V lost 1 base and J lost 3; bases outside the gene matches: 3. Germline values: CDR1 LNHDA, CDR2 SQIVND (reference sequence). This CDR3 comprises 15 residues. CDR3 coding DNA: TGTGCCAGTAGTATAGGTGGACAGGGGGTCTACGAGCAGTACTTC. Encoded protein: CASSIGGQGVYEQYF.

The rearrangement links TRBV5-4 to TRBJ1-2; maybe TRBD1 (6 bases). This CDR3 contains 13 residues. Per the germline V gene, CDR1 is SGHNT and CDR2 is YYREEE (reference sequence). Trimming removed 3 bases from V and 5 bases from J, with 11 bases in between. The CDR3 coding sequence is TGTGCCAGCAGCTCCGGACAGCGATATGGCTACACCTTC. Its translation is CASSSGQRYGYTF. The full variable domain, completed using reference TRBV5-4 and TRBJ1-2, is ETGVTQSPTHLIKTRGQQVTLRCSSQSGHNTVSWYQQALGQGPQFIFQYYREEENGRGNFPPRFSGLQFPNYSSELNVNALELDDSALYLCASSSGQRYGYTFGSGTRLTVV.

The chain has TRBV6-5 and TRBJ2-7, with 7 positions matching TRBD1. Trimming removed 6 bases from V and 6 bases from J; junction bases left unmatched: 11. The CDR3 spans 14 residues. Germline CDR1 and CDR2: MNHEY and SVGAGI. Here the CDR3 reads CASSKTGTAGEQYF. The CDR3 DNA follows: TGTGCCAGCAGCAAGACAGGGACCGCCGGCGAGCAGTACTTC.

The chain joins TRBV18 to TRBJ1-2, with 8 positions matching TRBD1. Germline V gives CDR1 KGHSH, CDR2 LQKENI. J lost 6 bases, V lost 5 bases, and 5 bases had no gene match. The CDR3 runs to 13 residues. The CDR3 bases are TGTGCCAGCTCAGACAGGGGTTCGAATGGCTACACCTTC. It translates to CASSDRGSNGYTF.

The chain uses TRBV10-3 and TRBJ1-1; 7 bases line up with TRBD1. The J segment lost 4 bases and the V segment lost 3 bases, leaving 5 bases of the junction unmatched. This CDR3 has 14 amino acids. Germline V gene lookup returns CDR1 ENHRY and CDR2 SYGVKD. CDR3 sequence: CAISDTGVGTEAFF. The DNA for the CDR3 is TGTGCCATCAGTGATACAGGGGTGGGCACTGAAGCTTTCTTT.

The chain joins TRBV30 to TRBJ2-1, with 14 positions matching TRBD2. The CDR3 is 16 residues long. Losses at the gene ends were 2 bases for V and 7 bases for J; bases not matched to a gene: 7. Germline loops: CDR1 GTSNPN, CDR2 SVGIG (reference sequence). The CDR3 is CAWSPEGTSGSNEQFF. The CDR3 DNA reads TGTGCCTGGAGTCCGGAGGGGACTAGCGGGAGTAATGAGCAGTTCTTC. The full variable domain, completed using reference TRBV30 and TRBJ2-1, is SQTIHQWPATLVQPVGSPLSLECTVEGTSNPNLYWYRQAAGRGLQLLFYSVGIGQISSEVPQNLSASRPQDRQFILSSKKLLLSDSGFYLCAWSPEGTSGSNEQFFGPGTRLTVL.

The gene calls are TRBV5-5 and TRBJ1-4; TRBD1 is a possible D gene (5 bases). V was clipped by 2 bases and J by 8 bases, with 10 bases between them. Per germline, CDR1 SGHKS and CDR2 YYEKEE (reference sequence). This CDR3 region has 13 residues. CDR3 coding DNA: TGTGCCAGCAGCTTAGGGTCAGGGGAAAAACTGTTTTTT. It specifies CASSLGSGEKLFF. Based on the CDR3 plus reference TRBV5-5 and TRBJ1-4, the full variable domain is DAGVTQSPTHLIKTRGQQVTLRCSPISGHKSVSWYQQVLGQGPQFIFQYYEKEERGRGNFPDRFSARQFPNYSSELNVNALLLGDSALYLCASSLGSGEKLFFGSGTQLSVL.

V is TRBV11-1 and J is TRBJ2-1; 12 nucleotides agree with TRBD2. CDR3 length: 15 amino acids. The germline CDR1 and CDR2 sequences are SGHAT and FQDESV (reference sequence). The junction had 1 base not matched to a gene; V was cut back by 0 bases and J by 7 bases. In DNA form, the CDR3 reads TGTGCCAGCAGCTTAGCGACTAGCGGGGGTAATGAGCAGTTCTTC. Amino acid sequence: CASSLATSGGNEQFF.

The V and J genes are TRBV5-4 and TRBJ2-7; 8 nucleotides align to TRBD1. The CDR3 extends over 15 amino acids. With V trimmed by 4 bases and J by 2 bases, 8 bases remained unmatched. The germline V gene has CDR1 SGHNT and CDR2 YYREEE (reference sequence). The CDR3 is CASSPRTGFAYEQYF. The CDR3 DNA reads as TGTGCCAGCAGCCCCCGGACAGGGTTCGCCTACGAGCAGTACTTC.

Points on this clone: The CDR3 does not end in the conserved phenylalanine or tryptophan, so this is likely a read error. The limits of the CDR3 on the DNA are not certain, so only TCRdb's listed CDR3 is given. The chain uses TRBV7-7 and TRBJ1-2; the table's D call of TRBD1 was not tested on the DNA. CDR1 SSHAT and CDR2 FNYEAQ come from the germline V gene (reference sequence). The CDR3 length equals 9 residues, ends included. CDR3 residues: CASSLVMTD.

The CDR3 sequence is CAWSVRETGELFF. The CDR3 DNA follows: TGTGCCTGGAGTGTCAGGGAAACCGGGGAGCTGTTTTTT. V is TRBV30 and J is TRBJ2-2; perhaps TRBD1 as D (5 bases). V was cut by 0 bases and J by 5 bases, with 7 bases left in between. Germline V lookup: CDR1 GTSNPN, CDR2 SVGIG (reference sequence). The CDR3 is 13 amino acids.

The rearrangement links TRBV18 to TRBJ1-1, with D perhaps TRBD1 (5 bases). The V and J ends lost 6 bases and 6 bases respectively, with 17 bases between them. This CDR3 comprises 14 residues. CDR1 KGHSH and CDR2 LQKENI come from the germline V gene. For the CDR3, the DNA is TGTGCCAGCTCGCCTCTATCAGGGTTGGCTGAAGCTTTCTTT. Its protein product is CASSPLSGLAEAFF. Full variable domain (outside the CDR3, taken from reference TRBV18 and TRBJ1-1): NAGVMQNPRHLVRRRGQEARLRCSPMKGHSHVYWYRQLPEEGLKFMVYLQKENIIDESGMPKERFSAEFPKEGPSILRIQQVVRGDSAAYFCASSPLSGLAEAFFGQGTRLTVV.

J is TRBJ1-1 and V is TRBV29-1; possible D gene TRBD1, 6 bases. The germline V gene has CDR1 SQVTM and CDR2 ANQGSEA. Between the trimmed V and J ends, which lost 7 bases and 0 bases, there was a span of 9 bases. This CDR3 comprises 12 residues. This CDR3 is CSADRMNTEAFF. CDR3 nucleotides: TGCAGCGCAGACAGGATGAACACTGAAGCTTTCTTT.

The rearrangement joins TRBV5-6 to TRBJ2-7; perhaps TRBD2 as D (7 bases). The CDR3 totals 17 residues. The V end was cut by 4 bases, the J end by 0 bases, with 20 bases between. Looked up from germline, CDR1 is SGHDT and CDR2 is YYEEEE. CDR3 protein: CASSPRDGGPSSYEQYF. DNA of the CDR3: TGTGCCAGCAGCCCAAGGGACGGGGGGCCGAGCTCCTACGAGCAGTACTTC.

This sequence joins TRBV11-3 and TRBJ2-1; TRBD1 matches at 7 bases. CDR3 size: 13 residues. J was trimmed by 7 bases and V by 4 bases; bases with no gene match: 4. CDR1 and CDR2 from the germline V gene are SGHNT and YENEEA. The CDR3 nucleotides are TGTGCCAGCAGCTCTGACAGGGATAATGAGCAGTTCTTC. This translates into CASSSDRDNEQFF.

In regard to this clone: The same CDR3 can be traced to other DNA sequences in this sample. This chain uses TRBV13 with TRBJ1-1; D gene ambiguous. Per the germline V gene, CDR1 is PRHDT and CDR2 is FYEKMQ (reference sequence). V was pared by 0 bases and J by 0 bases, with 8 bases between. The CDR3 is made up of 15 amino acids. The CDR3, as DNA: TGTGCCAGCAGCTTAGGCCTAGTTATGAACACTGAAGCTTTCTTT. It translates to CASSLGLVMNTEAFF.

CDR3 sequence: CASSLGTAYEQYF. In nucleotides, the CDR3 is TGCGCCAGCAGCCTCGGGACAGCCTACGAGCAGTACTTC. The V and J genes are TRBV4-1 and TRBJ2-7; 7 bases line up with TRBD1. The V gene end was trimmed by 4 bases and the J gene end by 2 bases; junction bases not matched to a gene: 2. CDR3 size: 13 residues. Germline V gene data show CDR1 as MGHRA and CDR2 as YSYEKL.

The chain joins TRBV11-2 to TRBJ2-2; 12 nucleotides match TRBD2. Germline values: CDR1 SGHAT, CDR2 FQNNGV. The CDR3 has 17 residues. V lost 4 bases and J lost 6; bases outside the gene matches: 9. The CDR3 here is CASSSRTSGVWAGELFF. For the CDR3, the DNA is TGTGCCAGCAGCTCTCGGACTAGCGGGGTGTGGGCCGGGGAGCTGTTTTTT.

The V call is TRBV10-2, the J call TRBJ2-1; D is ambiguous. Germline V lookup: CDR1 WSHSY, CDR2 SAAADI. V was clipped by 3 bases and J by 4 bases, with 4 bases between them. CDR3 size: 12 residues. Written as DNA, the CDR3 is TGCGCCAGCAGTGACAGGTACAATGAGCAGTTCTTC. It codes for CASSDRYNEQFF.